This TCR beta chain was profiled in a study of spatial heterogeneity in lung cancer. Study background: There were, on average, more than ten raw-read appearances for each unique TCR and UMI combination.

The CDR3 has 14 residues. Germline CDR1 is DFQATT and CDR2 is SNEGSKA (reference sequence). V shed 6 bases and J 2 bases; nucleotides not matched to a gene: 6. TCRdb called the 5' RACE reads again in MiXCR, with one record for every CDR3 protein. The profile shows 8,500 to 14,000 distinct CDR3 sequences, more than 3% of them singletons. Time point in this sample: sample taken at primary tumor resection. Unsorted samples of tumor, nontumor lung or frozen PBMC had their whole RNA sequenced. This clonotype was recorded many times. Its antigen is unknown. Findings and caveats of the study: At tumor resection, ubiquitous expanded TCRs were detected in blood more often than later.

The source of this sequence is a female donor with early-stage non-small cell lung cancer. The V gene is TRBV20-1, the J gene TRBJ2-5; TRBD2 matches 10 bases. The sequenced sample was PBMCs, obtained at surgery. CDR3: CSAWTSGSQETQYF. In DNA, the CDR3 is TGCAGTGCGTGGACTAGCGGATCACAAGAGACCCAGTACTTC.